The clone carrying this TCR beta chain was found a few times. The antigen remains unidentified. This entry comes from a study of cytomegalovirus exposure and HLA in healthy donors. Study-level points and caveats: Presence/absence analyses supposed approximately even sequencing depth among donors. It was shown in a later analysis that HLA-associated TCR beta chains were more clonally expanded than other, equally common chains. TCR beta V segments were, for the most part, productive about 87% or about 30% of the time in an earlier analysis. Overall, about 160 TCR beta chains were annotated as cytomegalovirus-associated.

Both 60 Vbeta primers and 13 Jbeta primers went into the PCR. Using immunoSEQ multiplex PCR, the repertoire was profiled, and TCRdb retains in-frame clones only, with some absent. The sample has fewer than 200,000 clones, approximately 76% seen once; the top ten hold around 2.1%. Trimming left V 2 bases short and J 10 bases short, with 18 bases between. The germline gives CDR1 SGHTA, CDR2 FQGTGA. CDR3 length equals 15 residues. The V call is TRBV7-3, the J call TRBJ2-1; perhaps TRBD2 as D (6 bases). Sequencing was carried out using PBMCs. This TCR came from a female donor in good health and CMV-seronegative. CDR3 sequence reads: CASSLSGLQEEEQFF. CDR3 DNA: TGTGCCAGCAGCTTATCGGGACTCCAAGAAGAAGAGCAGTTCTTC.